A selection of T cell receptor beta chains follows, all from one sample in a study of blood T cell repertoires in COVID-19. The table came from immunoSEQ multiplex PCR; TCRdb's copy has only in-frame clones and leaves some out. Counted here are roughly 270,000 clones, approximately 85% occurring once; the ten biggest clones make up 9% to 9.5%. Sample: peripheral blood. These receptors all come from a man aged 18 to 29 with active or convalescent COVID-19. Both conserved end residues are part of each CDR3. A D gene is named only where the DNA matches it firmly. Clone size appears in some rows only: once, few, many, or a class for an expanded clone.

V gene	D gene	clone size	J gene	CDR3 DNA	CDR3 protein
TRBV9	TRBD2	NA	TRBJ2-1	TGTGCCAGCAGCGTAGCCAGCGGGGTCGCCTCCTACAATGAGCAGTTCTTC	CASSVASGVASYNEQFF
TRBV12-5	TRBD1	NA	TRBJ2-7	TGTGCTAGTGGTTTGATCAGACAGGGCTCCCACGAGCAGTACTTC	CASGLIRQGSHEQYF
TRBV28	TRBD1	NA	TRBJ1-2	TGTGCCAGCACAGGGACAGGCTATGGCTACACCTTC	CASTGTGYGYTF
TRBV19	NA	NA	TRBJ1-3	TGTGCCAGTAGACCGAGGTCCGGGTACTCTGGAAACACCATATATTTT	CASRPRSGYSGNTIYF
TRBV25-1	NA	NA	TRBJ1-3	TGTGCCAGCAGTGGAGGGCGGGGAAACACCATATATTTT	CASSGGRGNTIYF
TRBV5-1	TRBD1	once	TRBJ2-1	TGCGCCAGCAGCTTGGGACAGGGTAATGAGCAGTTCTTC	CASSLGQGNEQFF
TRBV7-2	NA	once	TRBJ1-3	TGTGCCAGCAGCTTCGGGGGAAACACCATATATTTT	CASSFGGNTIYF
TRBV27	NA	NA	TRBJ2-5	TGTGCCAGCAGTTTCTTCGGACAGAAAGAAGAGACCCAGTACTTC	CASSFFGQKEETQYF
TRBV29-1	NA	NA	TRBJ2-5	TGCAGCGTTGGGCAGACTATTCAAGAGACCCAGTACTTC	CSVGQTIQETQYF
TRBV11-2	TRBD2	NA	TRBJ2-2	TGTGCCAGCAGCTTAGAATGGACTAGCGGACCTAACACCGGGGAGCTGTTTTTT	CASSLEWTSGPNTGELFF
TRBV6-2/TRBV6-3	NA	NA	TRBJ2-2	TGTGCCAGCAGTCGGGGGTTATCCGGGGAGCTGTTTTTT	CASSRGLSGELFF
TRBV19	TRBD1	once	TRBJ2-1	TGTGCCAGTAGCCTTTGGGGACAGGGGAATGAGCAGTTCTTC	CASSLWGQGNEQFF
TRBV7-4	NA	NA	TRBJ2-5	TGTGCCAGCAGCTTCCGGGACCAGGGGACGCAAGAGACCCAGTACTTC	CASSFRDQGTQETQYF
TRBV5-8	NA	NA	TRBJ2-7	TGTGCCAGCAGCAATGAAGACTCCCGAGGGCAGTACTTC	CASSNEDSRGQYF
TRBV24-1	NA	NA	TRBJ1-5	TGTGCCACCAGTGACAGAAACAATCAGCCCCAGCATTTT	CATSDRNNQPQHF
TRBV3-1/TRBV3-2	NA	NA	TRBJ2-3	TGTGCCAGCAGCCATTATAGTGGAGATAGCACAGATACGCAGTATTTT	CASSHYSGDSTDTQYF
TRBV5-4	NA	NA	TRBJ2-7	TGTGCCAGCAGCTCGGGCCAGGGGCCCTACGAGCAGTACTTC	CASSSGQGPYEQYF
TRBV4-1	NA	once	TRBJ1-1	TGCGCCAGCAGCCAAGGTGGGGGCAGACAGAACACTGAAGCTTTCTTT	CASSQGGGRQNTEAFF
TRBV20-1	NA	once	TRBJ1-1	TGCAGCGGGAACTTGAACACTGAAGCTTTCTTT	CSGNLNTEAFF
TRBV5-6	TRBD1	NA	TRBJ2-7	TGTGCCAGCAGATCCGGGACAGGGGTGGGCGAGCAGTACTTC	CASRSGTGVGEQYF
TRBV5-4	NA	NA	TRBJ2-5	TGTGCCAGCAGCTCCGGGAGCCAAGAGACCCAGTACTTC	CASSSGSQETQYF
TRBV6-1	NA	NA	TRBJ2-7	TGTGCCAGCAGTGAACCCAGTGGAGGAGGCTTTCACGGATACGAGCAGTACTTC	CASSEPSGGGFHGYEQYF
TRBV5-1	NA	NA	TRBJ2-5	TGCGCCAGCAGCTTGGTTCAGGGTCAAGAGACCCAGTACTTC	CASSLVQGQETQYF
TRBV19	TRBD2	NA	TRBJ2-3	TGTGCCAGTAGTATCGGGACTAGCGGGGCAGATACGCAGTATTTT	CASSIGTSGADTQYF
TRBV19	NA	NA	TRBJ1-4	TGTGCCAGTAGGCACCCCGGACAGACCCGGGGTGAAAAACTGTTTTTT	CASRHPGQTRGEKLFF
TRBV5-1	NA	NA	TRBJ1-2	TGCGCCAGCAGCCCCTTTGGGGGGACTAACTATGGCTACACCTTC	CASSPFGGTNYGYTF
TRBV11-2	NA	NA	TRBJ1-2	TGTGCCAGCCGCGCCGGAGTAAAGAACTATGGCTACACCTTC	CASRAGVKNYGYTF
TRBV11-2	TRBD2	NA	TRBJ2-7	TGTGCCAGCAGCTTAGGGCTGGGACTACCTTACGAGCAGTACTTC	CASSLGLGLPYEQYF
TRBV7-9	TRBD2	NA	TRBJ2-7	TGTGCCAGCAGCAAGACGCGGGCCGGGGGGAACGAGCAGTACTTC	CASSKTRAGGNEQYF
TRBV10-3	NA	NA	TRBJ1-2	TGTGCCATCAGCCCATACGGGGGGGAACCCTATGGCTACACCTTC	CAISPYGGEPYGYTF
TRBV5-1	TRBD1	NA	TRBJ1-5	TGCGCCAGCAGCTTGGGACAGGGGGCCGGGCAGCCCCAGCATTTT	CASSLGQGAGQPQHF
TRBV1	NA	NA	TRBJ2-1	TGCACCAGCAGCCAGCGAAGGGACAGCAGAACCTACAATGAGCAGTTCTTC	CTSSQRRDSRTYNEQFF
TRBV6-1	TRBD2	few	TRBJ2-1	TGTGCCAGCAGTGATCCTGGAGCGGGGGGCTACTCCTACAATGAGCAGTTCTTC	CASSDPGAGGYSYNEQFF
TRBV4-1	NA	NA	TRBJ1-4	TGCGCCAGCAGCTCAGGGTTAACTAATGAAAAACTGTTTTTT	CASSSGLTNEKLFF
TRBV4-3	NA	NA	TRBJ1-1	TGCGCCAGCAGCCACCAGGGTGGGAACACTGAAGCTTTCTTT	CASSHQGGNTEAFF
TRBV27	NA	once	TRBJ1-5	TGTGCCAGCAGTTTATCGGGCGGGATGGGTCAGCCCCAGCATTTT	CASSLSGGMGQPQHF
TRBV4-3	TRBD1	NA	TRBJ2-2	TGCGCCAGCAGCCATCCGGGACAGGGGACCGGGGAGCTGTTTTTT	CASSHPGQGTGELFF
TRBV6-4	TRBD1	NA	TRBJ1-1	TGTGCCAGCAGTTCCAAGACAGGGGGGAACACTGAAGCTTTCTTT	CASSSKTGGNTEAFF
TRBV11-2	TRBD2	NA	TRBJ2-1	TGTGCCAGCAGTTCGGCTAGCGGGGCGAACTACAATGAGCAGTTCTTC	CASSSASGANYNEQFF
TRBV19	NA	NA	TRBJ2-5	TGTGCCAGTAGTATCTACAGACAAGAGACCCAGTACTTC	CASSIYRQETQYF
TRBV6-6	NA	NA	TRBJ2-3	TGTGCCAGCAGTTACTCGACAGAGGCAGATACGCAGTATTTT	CASSYSTEADTQYF
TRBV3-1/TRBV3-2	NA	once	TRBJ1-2	TGTGCCAGCAGGGCGGGGCATGGCTACACCTTC	CASRAGHGYTF
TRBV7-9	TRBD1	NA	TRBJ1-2	TGTGCCAGCAGCCCACAGGGGGACGACTATGGCTACACCTTC	CASSPQGDDYGYTF
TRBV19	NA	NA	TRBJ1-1	TGTGCCAGTAGTATGAGAGTTTTCACTGAAGCTTTCTTT	CASSMRVFTEAFF
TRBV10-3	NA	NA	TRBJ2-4	TGTGCCATCAGTGAGTCAGGTGAAATGAACGGGGCCAAAAACATTCAGTACTTC	CAISESGEMNGAKNIQYF
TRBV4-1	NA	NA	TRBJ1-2	TGCGCCAGCAGGGGAGTAAATAGGGGGGGCTACACCTTC	CASRGVNRGGYTF